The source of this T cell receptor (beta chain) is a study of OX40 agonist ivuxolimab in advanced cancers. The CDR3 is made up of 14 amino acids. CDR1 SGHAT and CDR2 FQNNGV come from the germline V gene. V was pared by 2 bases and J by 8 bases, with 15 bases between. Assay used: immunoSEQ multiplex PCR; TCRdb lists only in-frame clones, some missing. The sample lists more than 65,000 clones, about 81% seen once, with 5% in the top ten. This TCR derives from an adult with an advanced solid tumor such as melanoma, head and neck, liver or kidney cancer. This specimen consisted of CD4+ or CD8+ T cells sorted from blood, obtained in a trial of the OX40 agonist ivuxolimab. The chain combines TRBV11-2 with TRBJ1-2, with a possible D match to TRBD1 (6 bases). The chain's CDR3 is CASSLYMGAGGYTF. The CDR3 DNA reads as TGTGCCAGCAGCTTATACATGGGGGCGGGGGGCTACACCTTC.